This paragraph covers one T cell receptor (beta chain) sequence. This sample is part of a study of blood T cell repertoires in COVID-19. Looked up from germline, CDR1 is SGHRS and CDR2 is YFSETQ. The V gene end was trimmed by 4 bases and the J gene end by 4 bases; junction bases not matched to a gene: 4. CDR3 length equals 14 residues. Produced via immunoSEQ multiplex PCR; TCRdb's table is partial and in-frame only. The profile shows 150,000 to 200,000 clones, about four fifths of them singletons. Participants came from fewer than 25 US areas, aged about 18 to 89 years. Donors were grouped by their self-reported clinical history.

The chain joins TRBV5-1 to TRBJ2-1, with TRBD2 matching over 8 bases. The specimen sequenced was PBMCs or T cells enriched from blood (not recorded which). The origin of this receptor is a woman in her 30s who had been exposed to COVID-19. DNA of the CDR3: TGCGCCAGCAGCCATAGCGGGGAGTACAATGAGCAGTTCTTC. Translating gives CASSHSGEYNEQFF.